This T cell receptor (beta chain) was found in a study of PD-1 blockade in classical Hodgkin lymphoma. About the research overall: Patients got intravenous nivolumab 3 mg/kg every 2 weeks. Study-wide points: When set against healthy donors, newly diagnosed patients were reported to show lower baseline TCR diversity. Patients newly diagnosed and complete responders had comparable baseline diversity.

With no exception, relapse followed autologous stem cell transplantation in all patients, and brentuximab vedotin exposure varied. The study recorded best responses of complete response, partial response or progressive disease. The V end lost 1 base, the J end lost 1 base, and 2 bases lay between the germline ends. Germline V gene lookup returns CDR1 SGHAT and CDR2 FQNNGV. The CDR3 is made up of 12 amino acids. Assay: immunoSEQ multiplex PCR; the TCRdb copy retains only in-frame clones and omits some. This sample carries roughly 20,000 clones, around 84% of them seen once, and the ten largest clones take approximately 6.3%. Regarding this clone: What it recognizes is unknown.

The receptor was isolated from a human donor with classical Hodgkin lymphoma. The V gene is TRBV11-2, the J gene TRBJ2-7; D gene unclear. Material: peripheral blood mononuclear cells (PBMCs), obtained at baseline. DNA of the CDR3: TGTGCCAGCAGCTTAGTGTCCTACGAGCAGTACTTC. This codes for CASSLVSYEQYF.